A selection of T cell receptor beta chains follows, all from one sample in a study of monozygotic twins with inflammatory bowel disease. TCRdb reprocessed the 5' RACE reads and stores each CDR3 protein as one record, lacking DNA. In total, the table holds about 440,000 distinct CDR3 sequences. Sequenced material: blood. The receptors stem from a human donor with ulcerative colitis or Crohn's disease, or a healthy co-twin of an affected twin (not recorded which). Both conserved end residues are part of each CDR3.

CDR3 protein,J gene,CDR3 length,V gene
CASSFPTSYEQYF,TRBJ2-7,13,TRBV28
CASSELKGAYEQYF,TRBJ2-7,14,TRBV2
CASSDRGNYGYTF,TRBJ1-2,13,TRBV10-2
CSVERTGGSGELFF,TRBJ2-2,14,TRBV29-1
CSARLGHQNTEAFF,TRBJ1-1,14,TRBV20-1
CASSHRWASGRADAVDIQYF,TRBJ2-4,20,TRBV11-2
CASGTQETREPQYF,TRBJ2-5,14,TRBV27
CSARAGKGTPPLHF,TRBJ1-6,14,TRBV20-1
CASSLKTSGEQYF,TRBJ2-7,13,TRBV18
CASSFSSGPAYEQYF,TRBJ2-7,15,TRBV7-2
CASSRLALGEQFF,TRBJ2-1,13,TRBV7-6
CSARMPGLAEYNEQFF,TRBJ2-1,16,TRBV20-1
CASSGPPGLASNTGELFF,TRBJ2-2,18,TRBV6-4